Presented here are 30 T cell receptor beta chains from one specimen sequenced in a study of blood T cell repertoires in COVID-19. Method: immunoSEQ multiplex PCR; TCRdb's copy keeps in-frame clones and lacks some. Here the sample spans about 160,000 clones, about 83% being singletons. The sample taken for sequencing was peripheral blood. Receptors were obtained from a woman in her 70s with COVID-19, enrolled during active disease.

The J gene is TRBJ2-1, the V gene TRBV19, with 7 positions matching TRBD2. This CDR3 contains 15 residues. Germline V gene lookup returns CDR1 LNHDA and CDR2 SQIVND (reference sequence). With V trimmed by 3 bases and J by 2 bases, 4 bases remained unmatched. The CDR3 here is CASSIGAGPYNEQFF. CDR3 DNA sequence: TGTGCCAGTAGTATTGGAGCGGGGCCCTACAATGAGCAGTTCTTC. Variable domain in full (rest from reference TRBV19 and TRBJ2-1): DGGITQSPKYLFRKEGQNVTLSCEQNLNHDAMYWYRQDPGQGLRLIYYSQIVNDFQKGDIAEGYSVSREKKESFPLTVTSAQKNPTAFYLCASSIGAGPYNEQFFGPGTRLTVL.

The chain recombines TRBV29-1 with TRBJ1-4; a weak D match, TRBD1 (5 bases). The CDR3 has 13 residues. CDR1 and CDR2 (germline): SQVTM, ANQGSEA. Trimming cost V 5 bases and J 6 bases, with 13 bases left between them. DNA for the CDR3: TGCAGCGTTCAAGGACAAGATTATGAAAAACTGTTTTTT. This encodes CSVQGQDYEKLFF. Together with reference TRBV29-1 and TRBJ1-4, the CDR3 gives the full variable domain: SAVISQKPSRDICQRGTSLTIQCQVDSQVTMMFWYRQQPGQSLTLIATANQGSEATYESGFVIDKFPISRPNLTFSTLTVSNMSPEDSSIYLCSVQGQDYEKLFFGSGTQLSVL.

The chain has TRBV10-1 and TRBJ1-5; TRBD1 might be the D (5 bases). The CDR3 sequence is 18 residues long. In germline, CDR1 is WNHNN, CDR2 SYGVQD (reference sequence). The V gene lost 7 bases and the J gene lost 0 bases, with 22 bases spanning the gap. The CDR3 loop reads CASKWGETTALSNQPQHF. In nucleotides, the CDR3 is TGCGCCAGCAAATGGGGGGAGACGACAGCCCTTAGCAATCAGCCCCAGCATTTT.

This clone was observed a few times. The J gene is TRBJ2-5, the V gene TRBV3-1 (or the pseudogene TRBV3-2); TRBD2 matches 11 bases. J gave up 9 bases and V 3 bases, and 12 bases lay outside the gene matches. The CDR3 spans 16 residues. The germline V gene encodes CDR1 LGHDT and CDR2 YNNKEL (reference sequence). CDR3 nucleotides: TGTGCCAGCAGCCACCATGGGACTAGCGGTAAGAGATCCCAGTACTTC. Residues: CASSHHGTSGKRSQYF.

CDR3 nucleotide sequence: TGTGCCAGCAGGGGACAGGGAGGTCGCAATTCACCCCTCCACTTT. It yields the protein CASRGQGGRNSPLHF. The chain carries TRBV28 and TRBJ1-6; TRBD1 aligns across 9 bases. V lost 6 bases to trimming and J lost 7 bases; unmatched junction nucleotides: 7. Germline assignment: CDR1 MDHEN and CDR2 SYDVKM. This CDR3 is built from 15 residues.

The V and J genes are TRBV7-9 and TRBJ1-1; D perhaps matches TRBD1 (5 bases). Germline V gives CDR1 SEHNR, CDR2 FQNEAQ (reference sequence). V shed 3 bases and J shed 4 bases, with 9 bases lying between them. This CDR3 comprises 13 residues. The CDR3 coding sequence is TGTGCCAGCAGCTTGGGGGGTGGCACTGAAGCTTTCTTT. This translates into CASSLGGGTEAFF.

The V gene is TRBV4-2, the J gene TRBJ2-3; weak D call: TRBD1 (6 bases). CDR3 length: 16 residues. The V end lost 1 base, the J end lost 2 bases, and 13 bases lay between the germline ends. The germline V gene has CDR1 LGHNA and CDR2 YNFKEQ. The CDR3 region is CASSQAITGNTDTQYF. CDR3 nucleotide sequence: TGTGCCAGCAGCCAAGCAATTACAGGGAACACAGATACGCAGTATTTT.

This clone turned up a few times. V usage is TRBV27 and J usage is TRBJ1-1; D is perhaps TRBD1 (5 bases). V lost 4 bases to trimming and J lost 1 base, with 13 bases between them. The germline CDR1 and CDR2 sequences are MNHEY and SMNVEV (reference sequence). This CDR3 contains 15 residues. The DNA for the CDR3 is TGTGCCAGCAGTTCCCATATTAGGGGGAACACTGAAGCTTTCTTT. It yields the protein CASSSHIRGNTEAFF.

The chain uses TRBV10-3 and TRBJ2-3; 12 bases map to TRBD2. Trimming removed 7 bases from V and 4 bases from J; junction bases left unmatched: 9. CDR1 ENHRY and CDR2 SYGVKD come from the germline V gene. The CDR3 sequence is 16 residues long. CDR3 DNA: TGTGCCATCAATCCAACCGGGACTAGCGGGTCAGATACGCAGTATTTT. It translates to CAINPTGTSGSDTQYF.

This clone was picked up a small number of times. The chain recombines TRBV9 with TRBJ2-3, with 8 bases that match TRBD1. The CDR3 covers 15 residues. Germline V lookup: CDR1 SGDLS, CDR2 YYNGEE. V shed 3 bases and J 4 bases; nucleotides not matched to a gene: 7. This chain's CDR3 is CASSARQGSPDTQYF. The CDR3 coding sequence is TGTGCCAGCAGCGCCAGACAGGGGTCGCCAGATACGCAGTATTTT.

The chain combines TRBV12-5 with TRBJ2-5; 8 bases fit TRBD1. V dropped 7 bases and J dropped 5; count of bases not matched to a gene: 12. From germline, CDR1 is LGHNT and CDR2 FRNRAP. This CDR3 comprises 15 residues. The CDR3 nucleotides read TGTGCTAGTGCTTCACGTGACAGGGGTGGGGAGACCCAGTACTTC. Translated, it gives CASASRDRGGETQYF. The complete variable domain, with remaining parts taken from reference TRBV12-5 and TRBJ2-5, reads DARVTQTPRHKVTEMGQEVTMRCQPILGHNTVFWYRQTMMQGLELLAYFRNRAPLDDSGMPKDRFSAEMPDATLATLKIQPSEPRDSAVYFCASASRDRGGETQYFGPGTRLLVL.

V and J are TRBV2 and TRBJ2-4; D unresolved. Trimming took off 4 bases at V and 0 bases at J, with 16 bases between the two ends. The CDR3 length is 17 residues. Germline V gene sequence: CDR1 SNHLY, CDR2 FYNNEI. CDR3 sequence reads: CASSAASRRRAKNIQYF. DNA of the CDR3: TGTGCCAGCAGTGCGGCCAGTCGGAGACGAGCCAAAAACATTCAGTACTTC.

This chain links TRBV2 with TRBJ2-1; the match to TRBD2 covers 13 bases. The germline V gene encodes CDR1 SNHLY and CDR2 FYNNEI. The CDR3 runs 14 residues. J gave up 15 bases and V 8 bases, and 13 bases lay outside the gene matches. The CDR3 DNA reads TGTGCCAGCCAAGATGGGACTAGCGGGACAGCACGGTTCTTC. The encoded protein is CASQDGTSGTARFF. Filled out from reference TRBV2 and TRBJ2-1, the complete variable domain reads EPEVTQTPSHQVTQMGQEVILRCVPISNHLYFYWYRQILGQKVEFLVSFYNNEISEKSEIFDDQFSVERPDGSNFTLKIRSTKLEDSAMYFCASQDGTSGTARFFGPGTRLTVL.

The sample holds one count of this clone. V usage is TRBV11-3 and J usage is TRBJ2-5; 11 bases map to TRBD2. In germline, CDR1 is SGHNT, CDR2 YENEEA. V dropped 5 bases and J dropped 4; count of bases not matched to a gene: 9. This CDR3 is 16 amino acids long. CDR3: CASSPGTSGGGETQYF. For the CDR3, the DNA is TGTGCCAGCAGCCCCGGGACTAGCGGAGGGGGAGAGACCCAGTACTTC.

The chain recombines TRBV2 with TRBJ1-2; 10 positions match TRBD1. After removal of 9 bases from V and 4 bases from J, the junction contained 5 bases not matched to a gene. The CDR3 sequence is 13 residues long. Germline V gene lookup returns CDR1 SNHLY and CDR2 FYNNEI. CDR3 nucleotides: TGTGCCAGTCGACAGGGGGCCGGCTATGGCTACACCTTC. This codes for CASRQGAGYGYTF.

The chain is built from TRBV4-2 and TRBJ1-3, with TRBD1 as a possible D gene (5 bases). CDR3 size: 17 residues. The V end lost 0 bases, the J end lost 0 bases, and 12 bases lay between the germline ends. Germline-derived CDR1 and CDR2 are LGHNA and YNFKEQ. This CDR3 reads CASSQEGGRGSGNTIYF. CDR3 bases: TGTGCCAGCAGCCAAGAGGGGGGACGGGGCTCTGGAAACACCATATATTTT.

The V gene is TRBV18, the J gene TRBJ2-3; TRBD2 agrees at 11 bases. The CDR3 loop spans 16 amino acids. Trimming at V came to 3 bases and at J to 2 bases, leaving 4 bases not matched to a gene. The germline gives CDR1 KGHSH, CDR2 LQKENI. DNA for the CDR3: TGTGCCAGCTCACCTAGCGGGGGGGCCTACACAGATACGCAGTATTTT. It yields the protein CASSPSGGAYTDTQYF.

This rearrangement joins TRBV30 to TRBJ1-4, with TRBD1 identical over 8 bases. The CDR3 consists of 13 residues. Germline loops: CDR1 GTSNPN, CDR2 SVGIG (reference sequence). Trimming removed 5 bases from V and 7 bases from J; junction bases left unmatched: 6. CDR3 coding DNA: TGTGCCTGGTCTGACAGGGGAGGTGAAAAACTGTTTTTT. Amino acid sequence: CAWSDRGGEKLFF.

CDR3 region: CASSASGGSGYTF. In DNA, the CDR3 is TGTGCCAGCAGCGCCTCAGGGGGCTCTGGCTACACCTTC. The chain links TRBV7-3 to TRBJ1-2; 8 bases are a match to TRBD1. The V segment lost 5 bases and the J segment 7 bases; nucleotides outside the gene matches: 6. Germline V gene data show CDR1 as SGHTA and CDR2 as FQGTGA. There are 13 residues in the CDR3.

The chain couples TRBV9 to TRBJ2-2; tentative D call: TRBD1 (5 bases). In germline, CDR1 is SGDLS, CDR2 YYNGEE. The CDR3 extends over 15 amino acids. V was cut by 6 bases and J by 4 bases, with 16 bases left in between. The CDR3 sequence is CASTRRGSGTGELFF. DNA of the CDR3: TGTGCCAGCACCCGTAGGGGCAGTGGCACCGGGGAGCTGTTTTTT.

The rearrangement links TRBV7-9 to TRBJ1-2; D may be TRBD1 (5 bases). V was pared by 1 base and J by 3 bases, with 12 bases between. Germline lookup yields CDR1 SEHNR and CDR2 FQNEAQ (reference sequence). The CDR3 is 15 residues long. The CDR3 bases are TGTGCCAGCAGCTTAGTTAACCAGGGCGACTATGGCTACACCTTC. This translates into CASSLVNQGDYGYTF.

This chain joins TRBV5-1 and TRBJ2-5; 7 nucleotides agree with TRBD2. J gave up 2 bases and V 1 base, and 5 bases lay outside the gene matches. The CDR3 spans 15 residues. Germline V lookup: CDR1 SGHRS, CDR2 YFSETQ. Written as DNA, the CDR3 is TGCGCCAGCAGCTTGCCAAGCGGGGCGCAAGAGACCCAGTACTTC. Encoded protein: CASSLPSGAQETQYF.

This clone appeared once. This sequence joins TRBV3-1 (or the pseudogene TRBV3-2) and TRBJ1-3; 11 nucleotides match TRBD1. The V segment lost 3 bases and the J segment 7 bases; nucleotides outside the gene matches: 11. The CDR3 consists of 17 residues. Germline values: CDR1 LGHDT, CDR2 YNNKEL (reference sequence). CDR3 amino acids: CASSHWVDRGRGNTIYF. DNA for the CDR3: TGTGCCAGCAGCCATTGGGTGGACAGGGGGCGAGGGAACACCATATATTTT.

The rearrangement joins TRBV29-1 to TRBJ1-1; D is uncertain. Trimming left V 5 bases short and J 3 bases short, with 4 bases between. The length of the CDR3 is 10 residues. Germline lookup yields CDR1 SQVTM and CDR2 ANQGSEA. CDR3 sequence (DNA): TGCAGCGTTAGCGACACTGAAGCTTTCTTT. Translated, it gives CSVSDTEAFF. The entire variable domain, with the rest obtained from reference TRBV29-1 and TRBJ1-1, is as follows: SAVISQKPSRDICQRGTSLTIQCQVDSQVTMMFWYRQQPGQSLTLIATANQGSEATYESGFVIDKFPISRPNLTFSTLTVSNMSPEDSSIYLCSVSDTEAFFGQGTRLTVV.

The CDR3 loop reads CASSLGSMGTTNEKLFF. The DNA for the CDR3 is TGTGCCAGCAGTTTAGGGAGTATGGGCACAACTAATGAAAAACTGTTTTTT. This chain links TRBV28 with TRBJ1-4, with D uncertain. This CDR3 comprises 17 residues. Germline values: CDR1 MDHEN, CDR2 SYDVKM. The V gene lost 2 bases and the J gene lost 0 bases, with 13 bases spanning the gap.

V and J are TRBV27 and TRBJ2-5; no definite D call. Trimming took off 5 bases at V and 0 bases at J, with 7 bases between the two ends. The CDR3 is 13 residues long. Germline lookup yields CDR1 MNHEY and CDR2 SMNVEV (reference sequence). The CDR3 protein is CASSLLYQETQYF. CDR3 DNA sequence: TGTGCCAGCAGTCTTCTATACCAAGAGACCCAGTACTTC.

This clone was counted only a few times. The genes are TRBV27 and TRBJ1-3; D possibly corresponds to TRBD1 (6 bases). The germline V gene has CDR1 MNHEY and CDR2 SMNVEV (reference sequence). The CDR3 consists of 15 residues. Trimming cost V 9 bases and J 4 bases, with 19 bases left between them. The CDR3, as DNA: TGTGCCAGGGGGATGGGGGCCCCAGGAGGAAACACCATATATTTT. Encoded protein: CARGMGAPGGNTIYF.

Only one count was recorded for this clone. The chain is built from TRBV2 and TRBJ1-3, with D uncertain. The CDR3 sequence is 14 residues long. Germline-derived CDR1 and CDR2 are SNHLY and FYNNEI. V was trimmed by 10 bases and J by 1 base, leaving 14 bases between them. The CDR3 protein is CATQNPGSGNTIYF. CDR3 nucleotide sequence: TGTGCCACCCAGAACCCCGGGTCTGGAAACACCATATATTTT.

The genes are TRBV7-2 and TRBJ2-7, with 8 bases aligning to TRBD2. The CDR3 has 15 residues. Losses at the gene ends were 3 bases for V and 3 bases for J; bases not matched to a gene: 7. Germline V lookup: CDR1 SGHTA, CDR2 FQGNSA. In DNA form, the CDR3 reads TGTGCCAGCAGCTTCGTTAGCGGGACCGACTACGAGCAGTACTTC. This sequence encodes CASSFVSGTDYEQYF.

The CDR3 spells CAISERGSYEQYF. DNA of the CDR3: TGTGCCATCAGTGAGCGCGGTTCCTACGAGCAGTACTTC. The chain employs TRBV10-3 and TRBJ2-7, with no clear D. The CDR3 sequence is 13 residues long. With 2 bases removed from V and 1 base from J, the gap between germline ends came to 6 bases. In germline, CDR1 is ENHRY, CDR2 SYGVKD.